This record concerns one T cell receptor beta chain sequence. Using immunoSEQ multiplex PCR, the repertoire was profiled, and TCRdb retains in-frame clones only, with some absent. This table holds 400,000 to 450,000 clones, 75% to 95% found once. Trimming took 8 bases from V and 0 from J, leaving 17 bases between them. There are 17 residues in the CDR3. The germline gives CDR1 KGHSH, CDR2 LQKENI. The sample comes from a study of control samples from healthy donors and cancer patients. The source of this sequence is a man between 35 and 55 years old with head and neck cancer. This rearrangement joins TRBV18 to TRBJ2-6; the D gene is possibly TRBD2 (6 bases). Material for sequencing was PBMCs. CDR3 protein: CASPGVGSTSGANVLTF. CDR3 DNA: TGTGCCAGCCCGGGGGTAGGGAGTACCTCTGGGGCCAACGTCCTGACTTTC.